The 23 T cell receptor beta chains in this list originate from one sample, sequenced in a study of OX40 agonist ivuxolimab in advanced cancers. TCRdb's copy holds only in-frame clones and misses some; the assay was immunoSEQ multiplex PCR. The top ten hold less than 4.5% of the sample, which has more than 55,000 clones, 65% to 90% seen once. The sequenced sample was CD4+ or CD8+ T cells sorted from blood, obtained in a trial of the OX40 agonist ivuxolimab. Receptors originate from an adult with an advanced solid tumor such as melanoma, head and neck, liver or kidney cancer.

This chain connects TRBV10-3 to TRBJ1-5, with 7 bases that match TRBD1. The V gene end was trimmed by 7 bases and the J gene end by 4 bases; junction bases not matched to a gene: 7. The germline V gene encodes CDR1 ENHRY and CDR2 SYGVKD. This CDR3 spans 14 amino acids. The chain's CDR3 is CAIKEAGGNQPQHF. The CDR3 DNA follows: TGTGCCATCAAAGAAGCAGGGGGGAATCAGCCCCAGCATTTT.

The chain has TRBV7-2 and TRBJ1-5; 12 positions match TRBD1. Trimming took 7 bases from V and 7 from J; bases not matched to a gene: 8. The CDR3 is 15 amino acids. Per germline, CDR1 SGHTA and CDR2 FQGNSA. The chain's CDR3 is CASTPGQGAGQPQHF. The DNA of the CDR3 is TGTGCCAGCACCCCGGGACAGGGGGCTGGACAGCCCCAGCATTTT.

The genes are TRBV5-1 and TRBJ1-3, with D perhaps matching TRBD1 (6 bases). Trimming shortened V by 4 bases and J by 0 bases, and 14 bases separated the two germline ends. Per the germline V gene, CDR1 is SGHRS and CDR2 is YFSETQ. CDR3 length: 16 residues. CDR3 sequence (DNA): TGCGCCAGCAGCCCGGGACATGCAAGCTCTGGAAACACCATATATTTT. It specifies CASSPGHASSGNTIYF.

The chain joins TRBV28 to TRBJ2-7; 13 nucleotides line up with TRBD2. V was clipped by 7 bases and J by 4 bases; unmatched bases: 7. CDR1 and CDR2 from the germline V gene are MDHEN and SYDVKM. This CDR3 contains 15 residues. The CDR3 sequence is CASTIRTSGRYEQYF. The CDR3 nucleotides read TGTGCCAGCACCATACGGACTAGCGGGAGATACGAGCAGTACTTC.

The V gene is TRBV7-9, the J gene TRBJ2-5, with D hard to call. CDR3 length: 11 amino acids. V was shortened by 3 bases and J by 5 bases, with 4 bases between the two germline ends. Germline assignment: CDR1 SEHNR and CDR2 FQNEAQ (reference sequence). The CDR3 here is CASSFHETQYF. CDR3 DNA sequence: TGTGCCAGCAGCTTTCATGAGACCCAGTACTTC.

This sequence joins TRBV9 and TRBJ1-2; D unclear. Trimming removed 0 bases at V and 3 bases at J, with 6 bases between. The CDR3 length is 13 residues. CDR1 is SGDLS and CDR2 is YYNGEE in the germline V gene. CDR3 protein: CASSVEQYYGYTF. As DNA, the CDR3 is TGTGCCAGCAGCGTAGAACAGTACTATGGCTACACCTTC.

The chain links TRBV4-1 to TRBJ2-3, with 13 bases fitting TRBD2. The CDR3 length is 16 residues. Trimming removed 1 base from V and 4 bases from J; junction bases left unmatched: 2. Germline lookup yields CDR1 MGHRA and CDR2 YSYEKL. Here the CDR3 reads CASSQGTSGRSDTQYF. The CDR3 DNA reads as TGCGCCAGCAGCCAAGGGACTAGCGGGAGATCAGATACGCAGTATTTT.

The V gene is TRBV11-2, the J gene TRBJ1-4, with D possibly TRBD1 on 5 matching bases. The V gene's germline CDR1 is SGHAT and CDR2 FQNNGV. Trimming removed 4 bases from V and 5 bases from J, with 17 bases in between. The CDR3 has 16 amino acids. The CDR3 loop reads CASSSPLGGGNEKLFF. In DNA, the CDR3 is TGTGCCAGCAGCTCGCCCCTTGGGGGGGGGAATGAAAAACTGTTTTTT.

The rearrangement joins TRBV28 to TRBJ2-7; maybe TRBD1 (5 bases). The CDR3 runs to 14 residues. The germline V and J ends were trimmed by 3 bases and 4 bases, with 13 bases remaining between them. Germline V gene sequence: CDR1 MDHEN, CDR2 SYDVKM. CDR3 sequence reads: CASSFRWQGYEQYF. Written as DNA, the CDR3 is TGTGCCAGCAGTTTTCGATGGCAGGGTTACGAGCAGTACTTC. Full variable domain (outside the CDR3, taken from reference TRBV28 and TRBJ2-7): DVKVTQSSRYLVKRTGEKVFLECVQDMDHENMFWYRQDPGLGLRLIYFSYDVKMKEKGDIPEGYSVSREKKERFSLILESASTNQTSMYLCASSFRWQGYEQYFGPGTRLTVT.

The chain joins TRBV12-5 to TRBJ2-1; perhaps D is TRBD1 or TRBD2 (5 bases each). Trimming left V 1 base short and J 7 bases short, with 17 bases between. The CDR3 covers 16 residues. Per germline, CDR1 LGHNT and CDR2 FRNRAP. CDR3 loop: CASGLARGGSPNEQFF. The CDR3 DNA sequence: TGTGCTAGTGGTTTGGCCCGGGGCGGGTCCCCTAATGAGCAGTTCTTC.

The CDR3 reads CASSPGSTNSNQPQHF. The CDR3 region has the DNA TGTGCCAGCAGCCCGGGGTCCACTAATAGCAATCAGCCCCAGCATTTT. The rearrangement uses TRBV5-8 and TRBJ1-5; no firm D call. The CDR3 loop spans 16 amino acids. V was clipped by 4 bases and J by 0 bases, with 14 bases between them. Germline V gene data show CDR1 as SGHTS and CDR2 as YDEGEE.

This chain connects TRBV9 to TRBJ1-5, with D unresolved. Germline lookup yields CDR1 SGDLS and CDR2 YYNGEE. The CDR3 runs 15 residues. V was shortened by 4 bases and J by 6 bases, with 17 bases between the two germline ends. The CDR3 DNA sequence: TGTGCCAGCAGCAAGGACCCCCTAGGAGGTCAGCCCCAGCATTTT. Its translation: CASSKDPLGGQPQHF.

J is TRBJ2-4 and V is TRBV7-2; tentatively, D is TRBD2 (5 bases). The CDR3 loop spans 16 amino acids. Per the germline V gene, CDR1 is SGHTA and CDR2 is FQGNSA. With 3 bases removed from V and 5 bases from J, the gap between germline ends came to 17 bases. CDR3 protein: CASSFSYGSRQNIQYF. CDR3 nucleotides: TGTGCCAGCAGCTTTTCCTATGGGAGCCGCCAAAACATTCAGTACTTC.

This clone was counted between two and nine times. This rearrangement joins TRBV28 to TRBJ1-3; D is unresolved. The germline V gene encodes CDR1 MDHEN and CDR2 SYDVKM. V shed 4 bases and J shed 0 bases, with 10 bases lying between them. CDR3 size: 15 residues. CDR3 DNA: TGTGCCAGCAGTTCCCTCCCACCCTCTGGAAACACCATATATTTT. Translating it yields CASSSLPPSGNTIYF.

The chain is built from TRBV11-2 and TRBJ1-4; D unresolved. The CDR3 length is 16 residues. The V gene's germline CDR1 is SGHAT and CDR2 FQNNGV. Trimming removed 1 base at V and 2 bases at J, with 11 bases between. Here the CDR3 DNA reads TGTGCCAGCAGCTTAGTGGGCTCCGGGACTAATGAAAAACTGTTTTTT. Translated: CASSLVGSGTNEKLFF. The full variable domain, its missing parts supplied by reference TRBV11-2 and TRBJ1-4, is EAGVAQSPRYKIIEKRQSVAFWCNPISGHATLYWYQQILGQGPKLLIQFQNNGVVDDSQLPKDRFSAERLKGVDSTLKIQPAKLEDSAVYLCASSLVGSGTNEKLFFGSGTQLSVL.

The chain is built from TRBV19 and TRBJ2-6; unclear D gene. V shed 7 bases and J shed 4 bases, with 20 bases lying between them. The CDR3 covers 17 residues. CDR1 and CDR2 from the germline V gene are LNHDA and SQIVND (reference sequence). The CDR3 protein is CASTLRDAGRGANVLTF. DNA of the CDR3: TGTGCCAGTACTCTAAGAGACGCTGGTCGGGGGGCCAACGTCCTGACTTTC. Filled out from reference TRBV19 and TRBJ2-6, the complete variable domain reads DGGITQSPKYLFRKEGQNVTLSCEQNLNHDAMYWYRQDPGQGLRLIYYSQIVNDFQKGDIAEGYSVSREKKESFPLTVTSAQKNPTAFYLCASTLRDAGRGANVLTFGAGSRLTVL.

This clone appeared a single time. The rearrangement uses TRBV18 and TRBJ2-1, with TRBD1 matching over 8 bases. Looked up from germline, CDR1 is KGHSH and CDR2 is LQKENI. This CDR3 region has 15 residues. V shed 6 bases and J 6 bases; nucleotides not matched to a gene: 10. The CDR3 coding sequence is TGTGCCAGCTCCCTAGAGACAGGGGCTATCAATGAGCAGTTCTTC. Its translation: CASSLETGAINEQFF.

This CDR3 is CAWRGADTQYF. The CDR3 DNA sequence: TGTGCCTGGAGGGGTGCAGATACGCAGTATTTT. The V and J genes are TRBV30 and TRBJ2-3; no firm D call. This CDR3 has 11 amino acids. Trimming cost V 3 bases and J 4 bases, with 5 bases left between them. Germline assignment: CDR1 GTSNPN and CDR2 SVGIG (reference sequence).

The genes are TRBV27 and TRBJ1-2, with 7 bases identical to TRBD1. Per the germline V gene, CDR1 is MNHEY and CDR2 is SMNVEV (reference sequence). CDR3 length: 15 amino acids. Trimming took 5 bases from V and 7 from J; bases not matched to a gene: 13. CDR3 in DNA: TGTGCCAGCAGTCCCATACAGTTGACAGGGTCTGGCTACACCTTC. Translated, it gives CASSPIQLTGSGYTF.

This clone was observed a few times. The genes are TRBV7-9 and TRBJ1-1; D gene uncertain. This CDR3 is 13 amino acids long. Trimming removed 2 bases at V and 8 bases at J, with 12 bases between. The germline V gene encodes CDR1 SEHNR and CDR2 FQNEAQ (reference sequence). The CDR3: CASSLPQVGEAFF. The CDR3 bases are TGTGCCAGCAGCTTACCCCAAGTAGGAGAAGCTTTCTTT.

The chain is built from TRBV6-5 and TRBJ2-7; the match to TRBD1 covers 7 bases. Unmatched junction bases numbered 10, after V lost 7 bases and J lost 4 bases. The CDR3 extends over 14 amino acids. Germline values: CDR1 MNHEY, CDR2 SVGAGI. The DNA for the CDR3 is TGTGCCAGCAACCTCGGCAGGGGGTCGTACGAGCAGTACTTC. Amino acids: CASNLGRGSYEQYF.

This chain joins TRBV18 and TRBJ1-6; TRBD1 aligns across 9 bases. V dropped 3 bases and J dropped 5; count of bases not matched to a gene: 14. The CDR3 has 19 amino acids. CDR1 is KGHSH, CDR2 LQKENI, per germline. DNA for the CDR3: TGTGCCAGCTCACCTTTCTTCTATTGGACAGGGGAGAATAATTCACCCCTCCACTTT. Translation: CASSPFFYWTGENNSPLHF.

The chain has TRBV7-3 and TRBJ2-7; TRBD2 aligns across 9 bases. Germline CDR1 reads SGHTA; CDR2 reads FQGTGA. The CDR3 sequence is 16 residues long. Trimming took 4 bases from V and 2 from J; bases not matched to a gene: 9. CDR3 sequence: CASSSRAGGPPYEQYF. The CDR3 DNA reads as TGTGCCAGCAGCTCTCGAGCGGGGGGCCCCCCCTACGAGCAGTACTTC.